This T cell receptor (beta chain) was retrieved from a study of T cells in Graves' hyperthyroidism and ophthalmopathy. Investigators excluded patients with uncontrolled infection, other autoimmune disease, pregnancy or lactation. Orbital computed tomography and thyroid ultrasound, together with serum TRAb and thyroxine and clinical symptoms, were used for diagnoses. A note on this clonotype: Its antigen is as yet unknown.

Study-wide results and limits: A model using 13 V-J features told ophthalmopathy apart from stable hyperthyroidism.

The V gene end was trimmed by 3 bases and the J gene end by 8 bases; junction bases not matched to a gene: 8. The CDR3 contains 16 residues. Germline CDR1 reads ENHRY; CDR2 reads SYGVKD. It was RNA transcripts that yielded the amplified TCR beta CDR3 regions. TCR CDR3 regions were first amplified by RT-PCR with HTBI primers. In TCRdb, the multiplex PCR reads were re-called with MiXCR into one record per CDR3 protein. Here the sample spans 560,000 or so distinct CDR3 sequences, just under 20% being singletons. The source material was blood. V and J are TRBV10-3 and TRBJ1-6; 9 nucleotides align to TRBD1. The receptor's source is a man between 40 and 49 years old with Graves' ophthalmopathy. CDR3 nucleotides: TGTGCCATCAGTGAAAATAGTGGGACAGGGTATTCACCCCTCCACTTT. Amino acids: CAISENSGTGYSPLHF.